Shown below are 21 T cell receptor beta chains from a single sample sequenced in a study of blood T cell repertoires in COVID-19. Profiled with immunoSEQ multiplex PCR; TCRdb holds only in-frame clones, not every one. The sample records a few hundred thousand clones, approximately 90% being singletons. Sequenced input: peripheral blood. These receptors were collected from a man aged 55 to 70 who had recovered from COVID-19.

The chain joins TRBV18 to TRBJ2-1, with 8 bases that match TRBD1. Trimming cost V 6 bases and J 8 bases; bases outside gene matches: 6. The CDR3 totals 13 residues. Germline loops: CDR1 KGHSH, CDR2 LQKENI. CDR3 amino acids: CASSKTGEDEQFF. The CDR3 DNA is TGTGCCAGCTCCAAGACAGGGGAGGATGAGCAGTTCTTC.

The V and J genes are TRBV7-9 and TRBJ2-5; perhaps TRBD1 as D (5 bases). Germline CDR1 is SEHNR and CDR2 is FQNEAQ (reference sequence). V lost 1 base and J lost 9, with 9 bases in between. The length of the CDR3 is 12 residues. The CDR3 is CASSLGGRPQYF. The DNA of the CDR3 is TGTGCCAGCAGCTTAGGGGGCCGGCCCCAGTACTTC.

The rearrangement links TRBV27 to TRBJ1-2, with 9 bases aligning to TRBD1. CDR3 length: 14 amino acids. Trimming took 2 bases from V and 9 from J; bases not matched to a gene: 7. Per the germline V gene, CDR1 is MNHEY and CDR2 is SMNVEV (reference sequence). This CDR3 reads CASSLRGQGLRYTF. In DNA form, the CDR3 reads TGTGCCAGCAGTTTACGGGGACAGGGATTGCGCTACACCTTC.

The DNA of the CDR3 is TGTGCCAGCAGTGAAAACGGCAAGAGGGAGTTCTTC. Translation: CASSENGKREFF. The rearrangement uses TRBV6-1 and TRBJ2-1, with a weak D call TRBD2 (5 bases). CDR1 MNHNS and CDR2 SASEGT come from the germline V gene. The ends were cut back, 2 bases at V and 14 bases at J, with 13 bases in the middle. This CDR3 contains 12 residues.

The gene calls are TRBV6-2 or TRBV6-3 and TRBJ2-1; 10 bases match TRBD2. Trimming removed 4 bases from V and 4 bases from J; junction bases left unmatched: 7. CDR1 and CDR2 (germline): MNHEY, SVGEGT. The CDR3 is 16 amino acids. The CDR3 DNA follows: TGTGCCAGCAGTTTCACAAGCGGGGGGGGTTACAATGAGCAGTTCTTC. Its protein is CASSFTSGGGYNEQFF.

V usage is TRBV6-5 and J usage is TRBJ2-5, with 8 bases fitting TRBD1. The CDR3 sequence is 14 residues long. With 7 bases clipped from V and 7 bases from J, the junction kept 11 bases outside the gene matches. From germline, CDR1 is MNHEY and CDR2 SVGAGI. The CDR3: CASTLGQGRGTQYF. CDR3 nucleotides: TGTGCCAGCACCTTAGGACAGGGACGGGGGACCCAGTACTTC.

This chain connects TRBV6-6 to TRBJ2-3, with D unresolved. The CDR3 contains 11 residues. Germline CDR1 MNHNY, CDR2 SVGAGI (reference sequence). The ends were cut back, 10 bases at V and 2 bases at J, with 7 bases in the middle. CDR3 sequence: CATGDTDTQYF. The CDR3 nucleotides read TGTGCCACCGGAGACACAGATACGCAGTATTTT.

V is TRBV2 and J is TRBJ1-6, with 10 bases aligning to TRBD1. With V trimmed by 2 bases and J by 10 bases, 8 bases remained unmatched. Germline V gives CDR1 SNHLY, CDR2 FYNNEI. The length of the CDR3 is 16 residues. The CDR3 here is CASSELGQGVRSPLHF. DNA of the CDR3: TGTGCCAGCAGTGAACTCGGACAGGGGGTTCGGTCACCCCTCCACTTT.

This chain uses TRBV7-9 with TRBJ2-3; D is ambiguous. CDR3 size: 15 residues. With 0 bases removed from V and 0 bases from J, the gap between germline ends came to 7 bases. Germline-derived CDR1 and CDR2 are SEHNR and FQNEAQ (reference sequence). DNA for the CDR3: TGTGCCAGCAGCTTAGCGGGCTCAAGCACAGATACGCAGTATTTT. Encoded protein: CASSLAGSSTDTQYF. Supplemented by reference TRBV7-9 and TRBJ2-3, the full variable domain reads DTGVSQNPRHKITKRGQNVTFRCDPISEHNRLYWYRQTLGQGPEFLTYFQNEAQLEKSRLLSDRFSAERPKGSFSTLEIQRTEQGDSAMYLCASSLAGSSTDTQYFGPGTRLTVL.

V usage is TRBV12-5 and J usage is TRBJ2-7; 8 bases agree with TRBD1. Unmatched junction bases numbered 2, after V lost 1 base and J lost 3 bases. The CDR3 totals 14 residues. Germline CDR1 LGHNT, CDR2 FRNRAP. CDR3 DNA sequence: TGTGCTAGTGGTTTGGGCACAGGGGGCTACGAGCAGTACTTC. Translated: CASGLGTGGYEQYF.

The genes are TRBV7-2 and TRBJ2-6, with D perhaps matching TRBD1 (5 bases). V dropped 6 bases and J dropped 4 bases, with 25 bases sitting between them. The CDR3 consists of 19 residues. Germline CDR1 is SGHTA and CDR2 is FQGNSA. CDR3 region: CASSSKGVLTTPGANVLTF. The CDR3 DNA sequence: TGTGCCAGCAGTTCTAAAGGGGTATTAACCACTCCAGGGGCCAACGTCCTGACTTTC.

The chain uses TRBV7-7 and TRBJ2-2; D gene ambiguous. Between the trimmed V and J ends, which lost 3 bases and 3 bases, there was a span of 14 bases. In germline, CDR1 is SSHAT, CDR2 FNYEAQ (reference sequence). The CDR3 runs 16 residues. This chain's CDR3 is CASSLLSGAYTGELFF. CDR3 bases: TGTGCCAGCAGCTTGTTGTCAGGTGCCTACACCGGGGAGCTGTTTTTT.

The chain combines TRBV25-1 with TRBJ2-3; possible D gene TRBD2, 5 bases. Germline CDR1 reads MGHDK; CDR2 reads SYGVNS. The CDR3 consists of 15 residues. The V and J ends lost 2 bases and 5 bases respectively, with 14 bases between them. The CDR3 spells CASSEDNRRLDTQYF. CDR3 coding DNA: TGTGCCAGCAGTGAAGACAACCGGAGGCTAGATACGCAGTATTTT. Full variable domain (missing parts from reference TRBV25-1 and TRBJ2-3): EADIYQTPRYLVIGTGKKITLECSQTMGHDKMYWYQQDPGMELHLIHYSYGVNSTEKGDLSSESTVSRIRTEHFPLTLESARPSHTSQYLCASSEDNRRLDTQYFGPGTRLTVL.

This chain joins TRBV6-5 and TRBJ1-1, with 7 bases fitting TRBD1. V shed 4 bases, J shed 8 bases, and the junction held 10 bases outside the gene matches. Germline CDR1 is MNHEY and CDR2 is SVGAGI. This CDR3 spans 14 amino acids. The DNA for the CDR3 is TGTGCCAGCAGTTTCGACAGGGTGGTAAGGGAAGCTTTCTTT. Protein sequence: CASSFDRVVREAFF.

J is TRBJ1-2 and V is TRBV2; tentatively, D is TRBD1 (5 bases). V was clipped by 10 bases and J by 7 bases, with 13 bases between them. The CDR3 sequence is 11 residues long. CDR1 and CDR2 from the germline V gene are SNHLY and FYNNEI. CDR3 coding DNA: TGTGCCACATGGGCAGGGTTTGGCTACACCTTC. It specifies CATWAGFGYTF. The full variable domain, with the rest looked up from reference TRBV2 and TRBJ1-2, is EPEVTQTPSHQVTQMGQEVILRCVPISNHLYFYWYRQILGQKVEFLVSFYNNEISEKSEIFDDQFSVERPDGSNFTLKIRSTKLEDSAMYFCATWAGFGYTFGSGTRLTVV.

V gene TRBV7-6 combines with J gene TRBJ1-1, with 7 nucleotides matching TRBD1. CDR3 length equals 14 residues. Germline V gives CDR1 SGHVS, CDR2 FNYEAQ. Unmatched junction bases numbered 6, after V lost 5 bases and J lost 3 bases. CDR3 protein: CASSPDRAHTEAFF. The CDR3 bases are TGTGCCAGCAGCCCAGACAGGGCTCACACTGAAGCTTTCTTT.

The CDR3: CATSETTGGPQQPQHF. CDR3 bases: TGTGCCACCAGTGAGACGACAGGGGGCCCTCAACAGCCCCAGCATTTT. The chain has TRBV24-1 and TRBJ1-5; 10 nucleotides line up with TRBD1. CDR1 and CDR2 from the germline V gene are KGHDR and SFDVKD. V trimming: 4 bases; J trimming: 7 bases; junction bases outside the gene matches: 9. The CDR3 contains 16 residues.

This rearrangement joins TRBV5-1 to TRBJ2-7, with 10 bases that match TRBD1. With 4 bases clipped from V and 4 bases from J, the junction kept 11 bases outside the gene matches. The CDR3 spans 16 residues. Germline CDR1 reads SGHRS; CDR2 reads YFSETQ. For the CDR3, the DNA is TGCGCCAGCAGCCTCGGCCCCCGGGACAGGGGTTACGAGCAGTACTTC. Amino acid sequence: CASSLGPRDRGYEQYF.

V and J are TRBV10-3 and TRBJ2-5; D might be TRBD2 (5 bases). Germline V gives CDR1 ENHRY, CDR2 SYGVKD. This CDR3 has 14 amino acids. Trimming pared 10 bases from V and 2 bases from J, leaving 17 bases between. CDR3 coding DNA: TGTGCCACCGCGGGCCGGACCGTGCAAGAGACCCAGTACTTC. Encoded protein: CATAGRTVQETQYF.

The CDR3 region is CASSVESSSYEQYF. Here the CDR3 DNA reads TGTGCCAGCAGCGTAGAGTCTAGCTCCTACGAGCAGTACTTC. The chain uses TRBV9 and TRBJ2-7, with D unresolved. CDR3 length equals 14 residues. Germline loops: CDR1 SGDLS, CDR2 YYNGEE. Trimming took off 0 bases at V and 0 bases at J, with 7 bases between the two ends.

The V call is TRBV4-2, the J call TRBJ1-5; 7 bases are a match to TRBD1. J was trimmed by 0 bases and V by 3 bases; bases with no gene match: 8. CDR3 length equals 17 residues. CDR1 and CDR2 from the germline V gene are LGHNA and YNFKEQ. This chain's CDR3 is CASSHRQGTNSNQPQHF. The CDR3 DNA follows: TGTGCCAGCAGCCATCGACAGGGAACTAATAGCAATCAGCCCCAGCATTTT.